This T cell receptor (beta chain) was sequenced in a study of blood T cell repertoires in COVID-19. The V segment lost 5 bases and the J segment 1 base; nucleotides outside the gene matches: 4. Germline CDR1 and CDR2: SGHNT and YENEEA. CDR3 length: 15 amino acids. Assay: immunoSEQ multiplex PCR; the TCRdb copy retains only in-frame clones and omits some. The repertoire includes 200,000 to 300,000 clones, about 87% of them detected once, and approximately 5.1% sits in the top ten. Patients at the Seattle site were enrolled during active infection and followed longitudinally. The chain employs TRBV11-3 and TRBJ2-7, with 11 nucleotides matching TRBD2. The sequenced sample consisted of peripheral blood. This TCR was recovered from a woman aged 55-70 years with COVID-19, enrolled during active disease. For the CDR3, the DNA is TGTGCCAGCAGCCGGGGGACTAGCGGATCCTACGAGCAGTACTTC. Translating gives CASSRGTSGSYEQYF.